Each of the 16 T cell receptor beta chains below was sequenced from the same sample in a study of CD8 T cells in ankylosing spondylitis (dated 2017 in TCRdb). Library prep was done by 5' RACE. Sequencer: Illumina HiSeq 2500. The raw public data were reprocessed by TCRdb itself: fastp quality trimming at Q25, MiXCR clonotype calling, in-frame beta chains only. For every CDR3 protein sequence, its rows merge into one entry that carries the most common genes and DNA. The sample has around 130,000 distinct CDR3 sequences on record, around 7% of them singletons. The ten largest clones capture 9% to 15% of the sample. The sequenced material came from blood, either unsorted or a sorted T cell fraction (not recorded which). These receptors came from a male donor with ankylosing spondylitis or in good health (not recorded which).

In its sample, this clonotype was seen many times. This rearrangement joins TRBV18 to TRBJ2-2; 7 bases map to TRBD1. This CDR3 has 15 residues. Losses at the gene ends were 6 bases for V and 0 bases for J; bases not matched to a gene: 4. Germline-derived CDR1 and CDR2 are KGHSH and LQKENI. The CDR3 nucleotides are TGTGCCAGCTCGTCGACAGGGACGAACACCGGGGAGCTGTTTTTT. This codes for CASSSTGTNTGELFF.

This clonotype was seen ten or more times. This rearrangement joins TRBV12-3 or TRBV12-4 to TRBJ2-7, with 7 bases fitting TRBD1. The trim removed 4 bases at V and 5 bases at J, leaving 5 bases unmatched. The CDR3 covers 13 residues. CDR3 sequence reads: CASSWTGRDEQYF. The CDR3 DNA reads as TGTGCCAGCAGTTGGACAGGTCGGGACGAGCAGTACTTC.

There are many counts of this clonotype. The chain couples TRBV4-1 to TRBJ2-5, with D tentatively TRBD2 (5 bases). The germline gives CDR1 MGHRA, CDR2 YSYEKL. V was clipped by 1 base and J by 2 bases, with 20 bases between them. The CDR3 contains 18 residues. The CDR3 bases are TGCGCCAGCAGCCAAGCGGTAGCGAGCGACCTAAGTCAAGAGACCCAGTACTTC. Amino acid sequence: CASSQAVASDLSQETQYF.

This clonotype was observed many times. The rearrangement uses TRBV10-3 and TRBJ2-7; D perhaps matches TRBD1 (6 bases). The germline gives CDR1 ENHRY, CDR2 SYGVKD. The CDR3 is made up of 15 amino acids. V was shortened by 6 bases and J by 3 bases, with 18 bases between the two germline ends. The CDR3 nucleotides read TGTGCCATCAGCGGGTCGGCAGGGGCGGTCTACGAGCAGTACTTC. Protein product: CAISGSAGAVYEQYF.

This clonotype was counted at least ten times. The genes are TRBV15 and TRBJ2-2, with D perhaps TRBD1 (5 bases). The germline CDR1 and CDR2 sequences are LNHNV and YYDKDF (reference sequence). The CDR3 loop spans 14 amino acids. The ends were cut back, 3 bases at V and 1 base at J, with 6 bases in the middle. The CDR3 region has the DNA TGTGCCACCAGCAGGACAGTGAACACCGGGGAGCTGTTTTTT. This translates into CATSRTVNTGELFF.

This clonotype has at least ten counts. The chain joins TRBV5-1 to TRBJ1-1; TRBD1 matches 8 bases. CDR1 is SGHRS, CDR2 YFSETQ, per germline. The V and J ends lost 2 bases and 1 base, in that order; junction bases with no gene match: 7. This CDR3 region has 16 residues. The CDR3 here is CASSFGSGQGNTEAFF. CDR3 bases: TGCGCCAGCAGCTTTGGTTCCGGACAGGGGAACACTGAAGCTTTCTTT.

This clonotype has a count of ten or more. The rearrangement uses TRBV5-1 and TRBJ1-4; 9 positions agree with TRBD1. Germline values: CDR1 SGHRS, CDR2 YFSETQ. CDR3 size: 14 residues. V trimming: 2 bases; J trimming: 7 bases; junction bases outside the gene matches: 3. CDR3 DNA: TGCGCCAGCAGCTTCGGACAGGGGACTGAAAAACTGTTTTTT. As protein: CASSFGQGTEKLFF.

There are many counts of this clonotype. The DNA of the CDR3 is TGTGCCAGCAGTTTCGGTCGTGGGGATACGCAGTATTTT. Its protein is CASSFGRGDTQYF. V usage is TRBV12-3 or TRBV12-4 and J usage is TRBJ2-3; no firm D call. The CDR3 loop spans 13 amino acids. Trimming removed 3 bases from V and 6 bases from J, with 10 bases in between.

In its sample, this clonotype is medium-sized (0.01 to 0.1%). The chain couples TRBV20-1 to TRBJ2-3, with 11 bases fitting TRBD2. Germline V gene data show CDR1 as DFQATT and CDR2 as SNEGSKA (reference sequence). The trim removed 3 bases at V and 2 bases at J, leaving 4 bases unmatched. The CDR3 contains 15 residues. For the CDR3, the DNA is TGCAGTGCTAGTCCTAGCGGGGGGAACACAGATACGCAGTATTTT. It translates to CSASPSGGNTDTQYF.

The V and J genes are TRBV24-1 and TRBJ2-2, with TRBD1 matching over 8 bases. Germline V lookup: CDR1 KGHDR, CDR2 SFDVKD. This CDR3 has 13 residues. Trimming at V came to 9 bases and at J to 4 bases, leaving 3 bases not matched to a gene. The CDR3 is CATGTGGTGELFF. DNA for the CDR3: TGTGCCACCGGGACAGGTGGCACCGGGGAGCTGTTTTTT.

The chain has TRBV19 and TRBJ2-2, with D perhaps TRBD1 or TRBD2 (5 bases each). V lost 8 bases to trimming and J lost 4 bases, with 17 bases between them. CDR1 is LNHDA, CDR2 SQIVND, per germline (reference sequence). CDR3 length: 15 amino acids. This CDR3 reads CASFSGTSGTGELFF. The CDR3 DNA is TGTGCCAGTTTTTCCGGGACGTCGGGCACCGGGGAGCTGTTTTTT.

This clonotype was seen ten or more times. V is TRBV5-1 and J is TRBJ1-4; the D is unclear. CDR3 length equals 14 residues. Trimming pared 6 bases from V and 0 bases from J, leaving 9 bases between. Germline CDR1 is SGHRS and CDR2 is YFSETQ. This CDR3 reads CASTPEATNEKLFF. In DNA, the CDR3 is TGCGCCAGCACCCCAGAGGCAACTAATGAAAAACTGTTTTTT.

This clonotype was recorded many times. The chain uses TRBV7-8 and TRBJ2-5; 7 bases agree with TRBD2. Losses at the gene ends were 6 bases for V and 0 bases for J; bases not matched to a gene: 10. The CDR3 contains 16 residues. CDR1 is SGHVS, CDR2 FQNEAQ, per germline. The CDR3, as DNA: TGTGCCAGCAGGCAGACGACTAGCCCGTACCAAGAGACCCAGTACTTC. Its translation: CASRQTTSPYQETQYF.

This clonotype was picked up a small number of times. The J gene is TRBJ2-5, the V gene TRBV11-1, with 8 bases matching TRBD2. Germline CDR1 reads SGHAT; CDR2 reads FQDESV (reference sequence). The CDR3 totals 17 residues. J gave up 5 bases and V 5 bases, and 16 bases lay outside the gene matches. The CDR3 loop is CASSPRTSHGSLETQYF. CDR3 coding DNA: TGTGCCAGCAGCCCCAGGACTAGCCATGGCTCGTTGGAGACCCAGTACTTC.

At least ten counts were recorded for this clonotype. The J gene is TRBJ2-3, the V gene TRBV5-6, with 8 bases fitting TRBD2. V lost 1 base to trimming and J lost 3 bases; unmatched junction nucleotides: 4. Germline values: CDR1 SGHDT, CDR2 YYEEEE. CDR3 length equals 15 residues. The CDR3, as DNA: TGTGCCAGCAGCTTGCCAGCGGGAGTAACAGATACGCAGTATTTT. It yields the protein CASSLPAGVTDTQYF.

This clonotype has ten or more counts. V is TRBV3-1 and J is TRBJ2-7; D unclear. Per germline, CDR1 LGHDT and CDR2 YNNKEL (reference sequence). Trimming removed 0 bases from V and 1 base from J, with 10 bases in between. This CDR3 has 15 residues. The CDR3 sequence: CASSQDLGSSYEQYF. The CDR3 nucleotides are TGTGCCAGCAGCCAAGATTTAGGGTCTTCCTACGAGCAGTACTTC.